Shown below are 10 T cell receptor beta chains from a single sample sequenced in a study of neoadjuvant anti-PD-1 for oral cavity cancer. Specified time point: after neoadjuvant nivolumab, at surgical resection. TCRdb keeps only in-frame clones here, not all; method: immunoSEQ multiplex PCR. The profile shows roughly 13,000 clones, approximately 70% of them singletons. The specimen was PBMCs, collected after nivolumab (anti-PD-1) treatment. Receptors originate from a person aged 35-79 years with oral cavity squamous cell carcinoma.

This clone was seen once. The V gene is TRBV11-3, the J gene TRBJ2-5, with D perhaps assigned TRBD1 or TRBD2 (5 bases each). Germline CDR1 and CDR2: SGHNT and YENEEA. This CDR3 is 14 amino acids long. V was trimmed by 2 bases and J by 4 bases, leaving 11 bases between them. CDR3 protein: CASSLRPRGETQYF. The CDR3 DNA reads TGTGCCAGCAGCTTACGTCCGAGGGGAGAGACCCAGTACTTC.

The V call is TRBV7-9, the J call TRBJ2-1; the D gene is possibly TRBD2 (6 bases). The germline V and J ends were trimmed by 5 bases and 1 base, with 12 bases remaining between them. The CDR3 contains 15 residues. CDR1 and CDR2 (germline): SEHNR, FQNEAQ (reference sequence). The CDR3 coding sequence is TGTGCCAGCAGCAACCTCGGAGGGTCCTACAATGAGCAGTTCTTC. Translated: CASSNLGGSYNEQFF.

The genes are TRBV4-2 and TRBJ1-4; D gene unclear. Germline V lookup: CDR1 LGHNA, CDR2 YNFKEQ. V gave up 1 base and J gave up 3 bases, with 15 bases separating them. The CDR3 length is 17 residues. The CDR3 spells CASSQVGGGSSNEKLFF. CDR3 bases: TGTGCCAGCAGCCAAGTTGGAGGAGGGTCGTCTAATGAAAAACTGTTTTTT.

This clone turned up a few times. The chain employs TRBV7-8 and TRBJ1-1; D remains unclear. The CDR3 contains 13 residues. Trimming cost V 5 bases and J 1 base, with 8 bases left between them. Germline V CDR1 and CDR2: SGHVS, FQNEAQ. CDR3 nucleotide sequence: TGTGCCAGCAGCCCCGTCGGGAACACTGAAGCTTTCTTT. It yields the protein CASSPVGNTEAFF. The full variable domain, rest sourced from reference TRBV7-8 and TRBJ1-1, is GAGVSQSPRYKVAKRGQDVALRCDPISGHVSLFWYQQALGQGPEFLTYFQNEAQLDKSGLPSDRFFAERPEGSVSTLKIQRTQQEDSAVYLCASSPVGNTEAFFGQGTRLTVV.

The V and J genes are TRBV30 and TRBJ2-5; D not resolved. The CDR3 spans 12 residues. V was clipped by 4 bases and J by 1 base, with 7 bases between them. In germline, CDR1 is GTSNPN, CDR2 SVGIG (reference sequence). The CDR3 sequence: CAWTRSQETQYF. CDR3 coding DNA: TGTGCCTGGACACGGTCCCAAGAGACCCAGTACTTC. Full variable domain (rest looked up from reference TRBV30 and TRBJ2-5): SQTIHQWPATLVQPVGSPLSLECTVEGTSNPNLYWYRQAAGRGLQLLFYSVGIGQISSEVPQNLSASRPQDRQFILSSKKLLLSDSGFYLCAWTRSQETQYFGPGTRLLVL.

The chain employs TRBV19 and TRBJ1-3; D remains ambiguous. The CDR3 length is 13 residues. From germline, CDR1 is LNHDA and CDR2 SQIVND (reference sequence). The germline V and J ends were trimmed by 5 bases and 1 base, with 6 bases remaining between them. CDR3 region: CASSLQSGNTIYF. CDR3 in DNA: TGTGCCAGTAGTCTACAGTCTGGAAACACCATATATTTT.

This chain joins TRBV5-1 and TRBJ1-1; 7 bases are a match to TRBD1. V lost 5 bases and J lost 4; bases outside the gene matches: 8. The V gene's germline CDR1 is SGHRS and CDR2 YFSETQ. The CDR3 consists of 14 residues. This chain's CDR3 is CASRTGTAGTEAFF. The CDR3 DNA sequence: TGCGCCAGCAGGACCGGGACAGCTGGCACTGAAGCTTTCTTT.

This sequence joins TRBV30 and TRBJ2-7; D call uncertain. Germline assignment: CDR1 GTSNPN and CDR2 SVGIG (reference sequence). The V gene lost 2 bases and the J gene lost 5 bases, with 10 bases spanning the gap. The length of the CDR3 is 12 residues. Written as DNA, the CDR3 is TGTGCCTGGAGTTTAAGTAGTAACGAGCAGTACTTC. This translates into CAWSLSSNEQYF.

This clone was seen once. This chain uses TRBV2 with TRBJ2-7; the D is unclear. This CDR3 is 18 amino acids long. Trimming removed 6 bases from V and 7 bases from J, with 31 bases in between. Germline V CDR1 and CDR2: SNHLY, FYNNEI. The CDR3 loop reads CASSMSEKRSVALGEQYF. CDR3 bases: TGTGCCAGCAGCATGAGCGAAAAACGTTCCGTAGCTCTGGGGGAGCAGTACTTC. The full variable domain, rest sourced from reference TRBV2 and TRBJ2-7, is EPEVTQTPSHQVTQMGQEVILRCVPISNHLYFYWYRQILGQKVEFLVSFYNNEISEKSEIFDDQFSVERPDGSNFTLKIRSTKLEDSAMYFCASSMSEKRSVALGEQYFGPGTRLTVT.

The chain couples TRBV5-1 to TRBJ2-2; 7 bases fit TRBD2. There are 15 residues in the CDR3. CDR1 is SGHRS, CDR2 YFSETQ, per germline. V shed 4 bases, J shed 1 base, and the junction held 4 bases outside the gene matches. The CDR3 protein is CASSRTSVNTGELFF. The CDR3 DNA follows: TGCGCCAGCAGCCGGACTAGTGTGAACACCGGGGAGCTGTTTTTT.